The 15 T cell receptor beta chains given below trace back to one sample, sequenced in a study of HIV-infected children after antiretroviral therapy interruption. Unique molecular identifiers were included in an RNA-based 3' RACE TCR library. TCRdb used MiXCR to reprocess the 3' RACE reads, holding one entry per CDR3 protein. The sample carries approximately 89,000 distinct CDR3 sequences, 6.9% recorded once. The treatment: PENTA 11 planned treatment interruption arm or continuous ART arm. Source: CD45RA+ CD4+ T cells from PBMCs, pooled from several time points, taken from a donor given antiretroviral therapy, either interrupted or continuous. Subset here: naive CD4+ CD45RA+ CD45RO- T cells. The receptors originated from a pool of human donors with HIV.

This clonotype was seen at least ten times. This chain links TRBV2 with TRBJ2-7; no reliable D call. CDR3 size: 12 residues. Deletions cut 10 bases from V and 4 bases from J, with 14 bases between. Germline-derived CDR1 and CDR2 are SNHLY and FYNNEI. CDR3 region: CAISTTAYEQYF. The CDR3 nucleotides read TGTGCCATATCTACTACAGCTTACGAGCAGTACTTC.

This clonotype was found many times. This chain links TRBV3-1 with TRBJ2-7, with a weak D call TRBD1 (6 bases). The CDR3 contains 14 residues. V gave up 0 bases and J gave up 7 bases, with 13 bases separating them. Germline CDR1 reads LGHDT; CDR2 reads YNNKEL (reference sequence). The CDR3 sequence: CASSQDGPGEEQYF. CDR3 coding DNA: TGTGCCAGCAGCCAAGATGGGCCAGGGGAGGAGCAGTACTTC.

There are many counts of this clonotype. J is TRBJ2-7 and V is TRBV19; no reliable D call. Trimming took off 3 bases at V and 0 bases at J, with 9 bases between the two ends. CDR3 length equals 14 residues. Per the germline V gene, CDR1 is LNHDA and CDR2 is SQIVND (reference sequence). CDR3 protein: CASSIGSLSYEQYF. The CDR3 DNA is TGTGCCAGTAGTATCGGCAGCCTCTCCTACGAGCAGTACTTC.

In its sample, this clonotype was seen many times. The chain is built from TRBV4-2 and TRBJ1-1; D perhaps matches TRBD1 (5 bases). V lost 1 base and J 5 bases, leaving 14 bases between the germline ends. Germline V gene data show CDR1 as LGHNA and CDR2 as YNFKEQ. The CDR3 has 15 amino acids. The DNA for the CDR3 is TGTGCCAGCAGCCAAGTGCCGGGGGTGATAACTGAAGCTTTCTTT. Protein product: CASSQVPGVITEAFF.

This clonotype occurred many times. The chain uses TRBV20-1 and TRBJ1-5; weak D call: TRBD1 (6 bases). Germline CDR1 is DFQATT and CDR2 is SNEGSKA (reference sequence). Trimming left V 6 bases short and J 7 bases short, with 16 bases between. The CDR3 runs 13 residues. CDR3 DNA sequence: TGCAGTGCCAGTGGGGGGGGCTGGCAGCCCCAGCATTTT. It codes for CSASGGGWQPQHF.

This clonotype was found many times. The chain is built from TRBV27 and TRBJ1-2; possibly TRBD1 for D (6 bases). Germline lookup yields CDR1 MNHEY and CDR2 SMNVEV (reference sequence). Trimming removed 6 bases at V and 8 bases at J, with 13 bases between. The CDR3 has 12 amino acids. CDR3 bases: TGTGCCAGCAGAAATCAGGGGCGAGGCTACACCTTC. Amino acids: CASRNQGRGYTF.

The V and J genes are TRBV9 and TRBJ2-7, with 10 bases matching TRBD1. Per the germline V gene, CDR1 is SGDLS and CDR2 is YYNGEE. Trimming took 0 bases from V and 3 from J; bases not matched to a gene: 3. The CDR3 contains 15 residues. CDR3 DNA: TGTGCCAGCAGCGTAGGGACAGGGGGTTTCTACGAGCAGTACTTC. Translation gives CASSVGTGGFYEQYF.

This clonotype has more than one count but fewer than ten. The chain employs TRBV19 and TRBJ1-2, with D possibly TRBD1 on 5 matching bases. Germline lookup yields CDR1 LNHDA and CDR2 SQIVND (reference sequence). Trimming took off 3 bases at V and 3 bases at J, with 11 bases between the two ends. The CDR3 spans 14 residues. CDR3 DNA sequence: TGTGCCAGTAGTATGCTAGGGGTCTACTATGGCTACACCTTC. It is translated as CASSMLGVYYGYTF.

The sample holds many counts of this clonotype. This chain connects TRBV4-2 to TRBJ1-2, with D uncertain. CDR1 and CDR2 from the germline V gene are LGHNA and YNFKEQ. With 4 bases removed from V and 4 bases from J, the gap between germline ends came to 19 bases. This CDR3 region has 16 residues. The CDR3 DNA is TGTGCCAGCAGCCCCCAAGGTAGAAGAGGAAGCTATGGCTACACCTTC. This encodes CASSPQGRRGSYGYTF.

This clonotype was recorded at least ten times. The CDR3 nucleotides are TGTGCCAGTAGTAATAGGGGTACTAGCGGGATCCCCTCCTACAATGAGCAGTTCTTC. This codes for CASSNRGTSGIPSYNEQFF. This rearrangement joins TRBV19 to TRBJ2-1; 10 bases fit TRBD2. Germline V gives CDR1 LNHDA, CDR2 SQIVND (reference sequence). V gave up 4 bases and J gave up 0 bases; unmatched junction bases: 12. The CDR3 consists of 19 residues.

This clonotype came up many times. The germline gene is not matched at one end of the junction; a read error may be the cause. The CDR3 nucleotides are TGTGCCAGCAGTTTAGCCGACAGGGTGGATTTT. Encoded protein: CASSLADRVDF. V usage is TRBV28 and J usage is TRBJ1-3; 7 bases fit TRBD1. The CDR3 length is 11 residues. CDR1 is MDHEN and CDR2 is SYDVKM in the germline V gene.

Only a few counts were recorded for this clonotype. J is TRBJ1-1 and V is TRBV12-3 or TRBV12-4; 9 nucleotides align to TRBD1. The CDR3 is 15 residues long. V lost 5 bases, J lost 5 bases, and 9 bases stayed unmatched. CDR3 sequence (DNA): TGTGCCAGCAGTCCGATCACAGGGGGCTCGACTGAAGCTTTCTTT. Its protein is CASSPITGGSTEAFF.

This clonotype turned up a few times. The chain carries TRBV24-1 and TRBJ2-3, with D possibly being TRBD2 (6 bases). Germline CDR1 is KGHDR and CDR2 is SFDVKD. V lost 4 bases and J 2 bases, leaving 15 bases between the germline ends. The CDR3 loop spans 16 amino acids. The CDR3 loop is CATSEFGDWYTDTQYF. CDR3 nucleotide sequence: TGTGCCACCAGTGAATTCGGGGACTGGTACACAGATACGCAGTATTTT.

The sample holds many counts of this clonotype. The rearrangement uses TRBV20-1 and TRBJ2-7, with TRBD1 matching 10 bases. The CDR3 totals 15 residues. Unmatched junction bases numbered 11, after V lost 5 bases and J lost 4 bases. Germline assignment: CDR1 DFQATT and CDR2 SNEGSKA (reference sequence). The CDR3 coding sequence is TGCAGTGCTTTTTACCCGGGACAGGGGAAGTACGAGCAGTACTTC. It yields the protein CSAFYPGQGKYEQYF.

Only a few counts were recorded for this clonotype. The genes are TRBV12-3 or TRBV12-4 and TRBJ2-1, with TRBD2 identical over 10 bases. The CDR3 runs to 15 residues. Trimming took 2 bases from V and 6 from J; bases not matched to a gene: 4. The CDR3 bases are TGTGCCAGCAGTTTAAGGACTAGCGGAATCAATGAGCAGTTCTTC. It translates to CASSLRTSGINEQFF.